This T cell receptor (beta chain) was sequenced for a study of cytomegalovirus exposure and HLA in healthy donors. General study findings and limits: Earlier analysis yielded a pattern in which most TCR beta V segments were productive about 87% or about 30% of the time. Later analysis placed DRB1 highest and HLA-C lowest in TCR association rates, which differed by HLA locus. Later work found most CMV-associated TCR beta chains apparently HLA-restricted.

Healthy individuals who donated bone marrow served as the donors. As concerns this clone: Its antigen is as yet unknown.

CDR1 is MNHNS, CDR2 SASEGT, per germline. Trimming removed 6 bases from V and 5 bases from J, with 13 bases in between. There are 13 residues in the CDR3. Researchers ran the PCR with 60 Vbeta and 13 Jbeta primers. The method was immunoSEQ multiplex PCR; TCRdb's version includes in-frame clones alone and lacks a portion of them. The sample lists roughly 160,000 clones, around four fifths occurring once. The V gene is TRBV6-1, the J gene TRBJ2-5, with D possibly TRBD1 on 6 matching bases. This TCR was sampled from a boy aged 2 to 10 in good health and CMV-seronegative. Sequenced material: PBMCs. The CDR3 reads CASRNRDLETQYF. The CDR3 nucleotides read TGTGCCAGCAGAAACAGGGATTTGGAGACCCAGTACTTC.